Shown below are 19 T cell receptor beta chains from a single sample sequenced in a study of blood T cell repertoires in COVID-19. Assay used: immunoSEQ multiplex PCR; TCRdb lists only in-frame clones, some missing. The sample lists fewer than 90,000 clones, 55% to 75% occurring once. Sequenced: peripheral blood. The source of these receptors is a woman older than 75 with acute or convalescent COVID-19.

The chain links TRBV5-4 to TRBJ2-3; TRBD2 aligns across 8 bases. CDR3 length equals 15 residues. V shed 2 bases and J 2 bases; nucleotides not matched to a gene: 4. Germline assignment: CDR1 SGHNT and CDR2 YYREEE (reference sequence). Here the CDR3 DNA reads TGTGCCAGCAGCTTAGAACTAGCGGACACAGATACGCAGTATTTT. As protein: CASSLELADTDTQYF. Full variable domain (rest looked up from reference TRBV5-4 and TRBJ2-3): ETGVTQSPTHLIKTRGQQVTLRCSSQSGHNTVSWYQQALGQGPQFIFQYYREEENGRGNFPPRFSGLQFPNYSSELNVNALELDDSALYLCASSLELADTDTQYFGPGTRLTVL.

This clone appeared a few times. The chain joins TRBV2 to TRBJ1-1, with TRBD1 as a possible D gene (5 bases). The CDR3 contains 14 residues. Germline loops: CDR1 SNHLY, CDR2 FYNNEI. Trimming left V 5 bases short and J 3 bases short, with 13 bases between. The CDR3 sequence is CASSSLGPYTEAFF. CDR3 bases: TGTGCCAGCAGTTCCCTGGGGCCGTACACTGAAGCTTTCTTT.

In its sample, this clone was seen many times. The J gene is TRBJ2-5, the V gene TRBV5-6; 10 bases agree with TRBD2. The germline gives CDR1 SGHDT, CDR2 YYEEEE. The trim removed 5 bases at V and 4 bases at J, leaving 8 bases unmatched. CDR3 length: 15 residues. CDR3 sequence reads: CASSYPGLARETQYF. The CDR3 coding sequence is TGTGCCAGCAGTTATCCGGGACTAGCGCGAGAGACCCAGTACTTC.

The V call is TRBV19, the J call TRBJ2-2; 11 bases map to TRBD2. J gave up 5 bases and V 6 bases, and 11 bases lay outside the gene matches. Germline lookup yields CDR1 LNHDA and CDR2 SQIVND (reference sequence). The CDR3 runs 17 residues. The CDR3 here is CASRRLAGGRWTGELFF. The CDR3 DNA reads as TGTGCCAGTAGACGGCTAGCGGGGGGCAGGTGGACCGGGGAGCTGTTTTTT.

The chain combines TRBV28 with TRBJ1-2; D perhaps matches TRBD1 (5 bases). V dropped 10 bases and J dropped 0 bases, with 9 bases sitting between them. The length of the CDR3 is 12 residues. Germline V gives CDR1 MDHEN, CDR2 SYDVKM. Here the CDR3 reads CATGQTNYGYTF. The CDR3 DNA reads as TGTGCCACAGGGCAGACTAACTATGGCTACACCTTC.

This clone was observed a single time. J is TRBJ2-7 and V is TRBV7-6; 9 positions match TRBD1. CDR1 SGHVS and CDR2 FNYEAQ come from the germline V gene. The CDR3 runs 18 residues. J lost 2 bases, V lost 1 base, and 12 bases had no gene match. CDR3 DNA sequence: TGTGCCAGCAGCTTAGGGGCCAACACAGGGGGCGACCCCTACGAGCAGTACTTC. This encodes CASSLGANTGGDPYEQYF.

The chain couples TRBV30 to TRBJ1-1, with D hard to call. Trimming stripped 3 bases from V and 2 bases from J, with 10 bases between. This CDR3 comprises 13 residues. From germline, CDR1 is GTSNPN and CDR2 SVGIG (reference sequence). CDR3 in DNA: TGTGCCTGGAGGCCGACTCGAAACACTGAAGCTTTCTTT. It is translated as CAWRPTRNTEAFF.

This clone showed up just a few times. The chain uses TRBV2 and TRBJ2-2, with D possibly matching TRBD1 (5 bases). This CDR3 contains 13 residues. Germline V gene data show CDR1 as SNHLY and CDR2 as FYNNEI. Trimming took off 4 bases at V and 5 bases at J, with 8 bases between the two ends. CDR3 region: CASSGQWTGELFF. The CDR3, as DNA: TGTGCCAGCAGTGGACAGTGGACCGGGGAGCTGTTTTTT.

The rearrangement joins TRBV9 to TRBJ2-1, with no clear D. This CDR3 is 14 amino acids long. Germline-derived CDR1 and CDR2 are SGDLS and YYNGEE. The V gene lost 2 bases and the J gene lost 4 bases, with 10 bases spanning the gap. CDR3: CASSVASGYNEQFF. The CDR3 DNA is TGTGCCAGCAGCGTCGCTAGTGGATACAATGAGCAGTTCTTC.

The chain joins TRBV5-1 to TRBJ1-1; D gene ambiguous. Germline CDR1 is SGHRS and CDR2 is YFSETQ. The CDR3 covers 13 residues. V was trimmed by 0 bases and J by 5 bases, leaving 8 bases between them. DNA of the CDR3: TGCGCCAGCAGCTTGGGTGGAGGGACTGAAGCTTTCTTT. Its translation: CASSLGGGTEAFF.

The chain employs TRBV7-2 and TRBJ2-2, with D unresolved. V lost 5 bases, J lost 2 bases, and 9 bases lay in between. Germline V lookup: CDR1 SGHTA, CDR2 FQGNSA. The CDR3 contains 14 residues. This CDR3 reads CASSARLNTGELFF. DNA for the CDR3: TGTGCCAGCAGCGCGAGACTCAACACCGGGGAGCTGTTTTTT.

The chain couples TRBV6-5 to TRBJ2-1; D is ambiguous. From germline, CDR1 is MNHEY and CDR2 SVGAGI. The CDR3 is 15 amino acids. The ends were cut back, 5 bases at V and 0 bases at J, with 11 bases in the middle. Written as DNA, the CDR3 is TGTGCCAGCAGTCTCTATATGAGCTCCTACAATGAGCAGTTCTTC. Its translation is CASSLYMSSYNEQFF.

The rearrangement joins TRBV12-5 to TRBJ2-7; 7 bases fit TRBD1. CDR1 and CDR2 from the germline V gene are LGHNT and FRNRAP. This CDR3 contains 16 residues. V dropped 2 bases and J dropped 3; count of bases not matched to a gene: 10. The CDR3 DNA sequence: TGTGCTAGTGGTTTGTCCTCGACAGGGAGACTCTACGAGCAGTACTTC. It yields the protein CASGLSSTGRLYEQYF. Together with reference TRBV12-5 and TRBJ2-7, the CDR3 gives the full variable domain: DARVTQTPRHKVTEMGQEVTMRCQPILGHNTVFWYRQTMMQGLELLAYFRNRAPLDDSGMPKDRFSAEMPDATLATLKIQPSEPRDSAVYFCASGLSSTGRLYEQYFGPGTRLTVT.

There are a few counts of this clone. The CDR3 DNA is TGTGCCAGCAGCCTCATCTATCGGACAGGGAATGGCTACACCTTC. It yields the protein CASSLIYRTGNGYTF. The V call is TRBV7-2, the J call TRBJ1-2, with 8 bases that match TRBD1. J was trimmed by 6 bases and V by 5 bases; bases with no gene match: 11. The germline gives CDR1 SGHTA, CDR2 FQGNSA. This CDR3 is built from 15 residues.

This clone was counted many times. CDR3 nucleotide sequence: TGTGCCAGCAGCCAGCCCTGGGAGGGGGACGGCTACAATGAGCAGTTCTTC. Protein product: CASSQPWEGDGYNEQFF. The rearrangement joins TRBV4-2 to TRBJ2-1, with TRBD2 as a possible D gene (7 bases). Between the trimmed V and J ends, which lost 3 bases and 3 bases, there was a span of 18 bases. CDR3 length: 17 amino acids. CDR1 is LGHNA and CDR2 is YNFKEQ in the germline V gene.

V usage is TRBV5-6 and J usage is TRBJ2-5; D not resolved. V was pared by 5 bases and J by 3 bases, with 8 bases between. This CDR3 has 12 amino acids. In germline, CDR1 is SGHDT, CDR2 YYEEEE. The CDR3 sequence is CASRSYEETQYF. The CDR3 region has the DNA TGTGCCAGCAGGAGTTACGAAGAGACCCAGTACTTC.

The V gene is TRBV12-3 or TRBV12-4, the J gene TRBJ1-2, with D hard to call. Trimming removed 7 bases from V and 1 base from J, with 10 bases in between. This CDR3 has 13 amino acids. The CDR3 coding sequence is TGTGCCAGCACCCAGGCCCTTAACTATGGCTACACCTTC. Its translation: CASTQALNYGYTF.

The chain employs TRBV5-1 and TRBJ2-4; the D gene is possibly TRBD2 (6 bases). The CDR3 extends over 14 amino acids. Trimming took off 4 bases at V and 5 bases at J, with 13 bases between the two ends. CDR1 is SGHRS and CDR2 is YFSETQ in the germline V gene. This CDR3 is CASSPGRFENIQYF. The DNA of the CDR3 is TGCGCCAGCAGCCCGGGGAGGTTCGAAAACATTCAGTACTTC.

This rearrangement joins TRBV18 to TRBJ1-5, with a weak D call TRBD1 (5 bases). CDR3 length equals 14 residues. Trimming removed 3 bases from V and 7 bases from J, with 13 bases in between. CDR1 is KGHSH, CDR2 LQKENI, per germline. This CDR3 reads CASSPGGNGQPQHF. CDR3 bases: TGTGCCAGCTCACCGGGGGGGAATGGACAGCCCCAGCATTTT.